Below, 5 T cell receptor beta chains from the same sample are listed, as sequenced in a study of identical twins. TCRdb processed the 5' RACE reads anew with MiXCR; each CDR3 protein has one entry. The table has some 260,000 distinct CDR3 sequences, around 15% seen once. Material for sequencing was memory (CD45RO+) T cells sorted from blood. Receptor source: a woman aged 18-35 years in good health.

The J gene is TRBJ2-1, the V gene TRBV12-3 or TRBV12-4; TRBD1 is a possible D gene (6 bases). This CDR3 contains 15 residues. V lost 4 bases to trimming and J lost 0 bases, with 10 bases between them. CDR3 coding DNA: TGTGCCAGCAGTTCCCAGGGGCGCTCCTACAATGAGCAGTTCTTC. It is translated as CASSSQGRSYNEQFF.

This clonotype was observed many times. The chain joins TRBV5-6 to TRBJ2-3; the D is unclear. This CDR3 has 14 amino acids. Per the germline V gene, CDR1 is SGHDT and CDR2 is YYEEEE. V dropped 4 bases and J dropped 5 bases, with 14 bases sitting between them. The CDR3 region has the DNA TGTGCCAGCAGCCCGTTTGGATTGGGAGATACGCAGTATTTT. It yields the protein CASSPFGLGDTQYF.

This clonotype was seen only a few times. The missing conserved phenylalanine or tryptophan at the end of this CDR3 makes a read error likely. The chain employs TRBV20-1 and TRBJ1-1; D may be TRBD1 (5 bases). Germline values: CDR1 DFQATT, CDR2 SNEGSKA (reference sequence). V lost 6 bases, J lost 1 base, and 9 bases lay in between. The CDR3 loop spans 12 amino acids. The DNA for the CDR3 is TGCAGTGCCTCCCAGGGGAACACTGAAGCTTTCCTT. Residues: CSASQGNTEAFL.

This clonotype was found a few times. The J gene is TRBJ2-5, the V gene TRBV6-5, with D possibly TRBD2 on 5 matching bases. The CDR3 spans 14 residues. Germline CDR1 MNHEY, CDR2 SVGAGI. V dropped 0 bases and J dropped 5 bases, with 10 bases sitting between them. This chain's CDR3 is CASSYSTSGETQYF. The CDR3 DNA reads as TGTGCCAGCAGTTACTCGACTTCGGGGGAGACCCAGTACTTC.

The CDR3 coding sequence is TGTGCCTGGAGGTCTAACTATGGCTACACCTTC. Encoded protein: CAWRSNYGYTF. The chain has TRBV30 and TRBJ1-2; D gene uncertain. This CDR3 has 11 residues. Between the trimmed V and J ends, which lost 3 bases and 0 bases, there was a span of 2 bases. Germline values: CDR1 GTSNPN, CDR2 SVGIG (reference sequence).